These 32 T cell receptor beta chains were sequenced from one sample in a study of shared T cell receptors in the human thymus. The protocol was immunoSEQ multiplex PCR, while the TCRdb copy is restricted to in-frame clones and leaves out a portion. The sample has under 700,000 clones; approximately 80% are singletons. The same specimen was also included in a second study, on human thymus T cells.

The sample consisted of thymocytes. The receptor set was obtained from a boy under three years old with a congenital heart defect.

The chain couples TRBV27 to TRBJ2-7; tentatively, D is TRBD2 (6 bases). The V end lost 2 bases, the J end lost 0 bases, and 14 bases lay between the germline ends. This CDR3 is 16 amino acids long. Germline lookup yields CDR1 MNHEY and CDR2 SMNVEV (reference sequence). Here the CDR3 DNA reads TGTGCCAGCAGTTTAAGGCGGGGACGAAACTCCTACGAGCAGTACTTC. Translated, it gives CASSLRRGRNSYEQYF.

This chain joins TRBV25-1 and TRBJ2-3, with 8 bases identical to TRBD1. Germline V gene lookup returns CDR1 MGHDK and CDR2 SYGVNS. The J segment lost 1 base and the V segment lost 2 bases, leaving 5 bases of the junction unmatched. The CDR3 spans 16 residues. The DNA of the CDR3 is TGTGCCAGCAGTGAAGAGGGACAGGCAGGCACAGATACGCAGTATTTT. This translates into CASSEEGQAGTDTQYF.

The gene calls are TRBV11-3 and TRBJ1-2; TRBD1 matches 9 bases. This CDR3 region has 14 residues. CDR1 is SGHNT, CDR2 YENEEA, per germline. J gave up 8 bases and V 0 bases, and 4 bases lay outside the gene matches. The CDR3 DNA reads as TGTGCCAGCAGCTTAGATCGGGGGACAGGGGGCTACACCTTC. This codes for CASSLDRGTGGYTF.

The V and J genes are TRBV6-5 and TRBJ2-7; no firm D call. The CDR3 consists of 14 residues. Germline assignment: CDR1 MNHEY and CDR2 SVGAGI. V was cut by 2 bases and J by 4 bases, with 12 bases left in between. The DNA for the CDR3 is TGTGCCAGCAGTTACGGGCCATATCATTACGAGCAGTACTTC. Its translation: CASSYGPYHYEQYF.

The rearrangement uses TRBV6-1 and TRBJ2-7, with TRBD1 matching 10 bases. The CDR3 runs 16 residues. The V gene end was trimmed by 0 bases and the J gene end by 4 bases; junction bases not matched to a gene: 6. The germline CDR1 and CDR2 sequences are MNHNS and SASEGT. The CDR3 DNA follows: TGTGCCAGCAGTGAAGCATTCTCGGGACAGGGGTACGAGCAGTACTTC. Its protein product is CASSEAFSGQGYEQYF.

This clone was seen just once. The chain carries TRBV5-6 and TRBJ2-3, with D unresolved. From germline, CDR1 is SGHDT and CDR2 YYEEEE. CDR3 length equals 12 residues. Trimming removed 7 bases at V and 6 bases at J, with 12 bases between. CDR3 DNA sequence: TGTGCCAGCCAAGAGTGGTCGGATACGCAGTATTTT. It translates to CASQEWSDTQYF.

This clone was seen just once. The rearrangement links TRBV27 to TRBJ2-1; perhaps TRBD2 as D (5 bases). CDR3 length equals 16 residues. Germline V lookup: CDR1 MNHEY, CDR2 SMNVEV (reference sequence). Between the trimmed V and J ends, which lost 6 bases and 5 bases, there was a span of 20 bases. For the CDR3, the DNA is TGTGCCAGCAGCACCGAGGGAGAGGATCTCAACAATGAGCAGTTCTTC. Translation gives CASSTEGEDLNNEQFF.

The chain is built from TRBV10-2 and TRBJ2-7; TRBD2 aligns across 7 bases. CDR3 length equals 16 residues. V gave up 1 base and J gave up 0 bases; unmatched junction bases: 6. Looked up from germline, CDR1 is WSHSY and CDR2 is SAAADI. The CDR3 region has the DNA TGCGCCAGCAGTGAGTTTACGGGAGGACACTCCTACGAGCAGTACTTC. Translating it yields CASSEFTGGHSYEQYF.

The CDR3 sequence: CASSLRDRDYGYTF. CDR3 DNA: TGTGCCAGCAGCTTGCGGGACAGAGACTATGGCTACACCTTC. The rearrangement links TRBV5-8 to TRBJ1-2; 7 bases line up with TRBD1. Germline V gives CDR1 SGHTS, CDR2 YDEGEE. V lost 1 base and J lost 3; bases outside the gene matches: 3. CDR3 length: 14 residues.

The CDR3 loop is CAWSERNTEAFF. For the CDR3, the DNA is TGTGCCTGGAGTGAGAGGAACACTGAAGCTTTCTTT. The rearrangement links TRBV30 to TRBJ1-1, with D unresolved. This CDR3 contains 12 residues. CDR1 is GTSNPN, CDR2 SVGIG, per germline (reference sequence). Trimming removed 1 base from V and 1 base from J, with 4 bases in between.

J is TRBJ2-7 and V is TRBV20-1, with D possibly being TRBD2 (5 bases). The CDR3 runs to 11 residues. V dropped 2 bases and J dropped 6 bases, with 8 bases sitting between them. Germline CDR1 is DFQATT and CDR2 is SNEGSKA (reference sequence). CDR3: CSARLAFEQYF. CDR3 sequence (DNA): TGCAGTGCTAGACTAGCTTTCGAGCAGTACTTC.

The chain links TRBV10-3 to TRBJ2-7; weak D call: TRBD2 (7 bases). Trimming left V 3 bases short and J 1 base short, with 16 bases between. Per germline, CDR1 ENHRY and CDR2 SYGVKD. The CDR3 totals 16 residues. The CDR3 loop is CAISDSSGGGSYEQYF. The CDR3 nucleotides read TGTGCCATCAGTGACTCTAGCGGAGGGGGGTCCTACGAGCAGTACTTC.

In this sample, this clone turned up a few times. The chain employs TRBV2 and TRBJ1-2; D is unclear. V dropped 6 bases and J dropped 4 bases, with 12 bases sitting between them. This CDR3 comprises 13 residues. CDR1 and CDR2 (germline): SNHLY, FYNNEI. The CDR3 coding sequence is TGTGCCAGCAGGGACGGGAGTATCTATGGCTACACCTTC. It yields the protein CASRDGSIYGYTF.

The J gene is TRBJ2-1, the V gene TRBV7-8, with TRBD2 matching over 8 bases. The CDR3 spans 12 residues. CDR1 and CDR2 from the germline V gene are SGHVS and FQNEAQ. V gave up 5 bases and J gave up 9 bases; unmatched junction bases: 3. CDR3 nucleotides: TGTGCCAGCAGCGGCCGGGAGGGTGAGCAGTTCTTC. It specifies CASSGREGEQFF.

The chain links TRBV6-5 to TRBJ2-5, with TRBD1 identical over 9 bases. V dropped 8 bases and J dropped 5; count of bases not matched to a gene: 9. The CDR3 sequence is 14 residues long. Germline lookup yields CDR1 MNHEY and CDR2 SVGAGI. The CDR3 spells CASLPTGGWETQYF. CDR3 DNA sequence: TGTGCCAGCCTACCAACAGGGGGCTGGGAGACCCAGTACTTC.

The chain has TRBV23-1 and TRBJ2-7; 10 bases fit TRBD2. TRBV23-1 is identified as an open reading frame with a role that is uncertain. With 0 bases clipped from V and 3 bases from J, the junction kept 5 bases outside the gene matches. The CDR3 extends over 16 amino acids. For the CDR3, the DNA is TGCGCCAGCAGTCAATCCCCCAGCGGGAGGGGCTACGAGCAGTACTTC. It encodes CASSQSPSGRGYEQYF.

The chain employs TRBV5-4 and TRBJ2-1, with 9 bases fitting TRBD2. This CDR3 has 15 residues. Germline trimming cut 5 bases from V and 7 bases from J; bases unmatched to any gene: 10. Germline V gives CDR1 SGHNT, CDR2 YYREEE (reference sequence). The chain's CDR3 is CASSPSSGTLNEQFF. CDR3 sequence (DNA): TGTGCCAGCAGTCCTTCTAGCGGGACCTTGAATGAGCAGTTCTTC. The full variable domain, its missing parts supplied by reference TRBV5-4 and TRBJ2-1, is ETGVTQSPTHLIKTRGQQVTLRCSSQSGHNTVSWYQQALGQGPQFIFQYYREEENGRGNFPPRFSGLQFPNYSSELNVNALELDDSALYLCASSPSSGTLNEQFFGPGTRLTVL.

This clone was counted between two and nine times. The chain employs TRBV7-8 and TRBJ1-3; TRBD1 is a possible D gene (6 bases). Trimming removed 5 bases from V and 0 bases from J, with 17 bases in between. From germline, CDR1 is SGHVS and CDR2 FQNEAQ. The CDR3 runs to 17 residues. In nucleotides, the CDR3 is TGTGCCAGCAGCGCATTACGGACAGATAGCTCTGGAAACACCATATATTTT. Translation gives CASSALRTDSSGNTIYF. Variable domain in full (rest from reference TRBV7-8 and TRBJ1-3): GAGVSQSPRYKVAKRGQDVALRCDPISGHVSLFWYQQALGQGPEFLTYFQNEAQLDKSGLPSDRFFAERPEGSVSTLKIQRTQQEDSAVYLCASSALRTDSSGNTIYFGEGSWLTVV.

The chain uses TRBV19 and TRBJ2-7; perhaps TRBD2 as D (5 bases). CDR1 is LNHDA and CDR2 is SQIVND in the germline V gene (reference sequence). Trimming removed 3 bases at V and 2 bases at J, with 11 bases between. There are 14 residues in the CDR3. The CDR3 protein is CASSIRGPTYEQYF. The CDR3 DNA follows: TGTGCCAGTAGTATTCGAGGGCCGACCTACGAGCAGTACTTC.

The gene calls are TRBV28 and TRBJ2-7; 7 positions match TRBD1. J gave up 2 bases and V 5 bases, and 3 bases lay outside the gene matches. This CDR3 is built from 13 residues. Germline assignment: CDR1 MDHEN and CDR2 SYDVKM. This CDR3 is CASSTGQTYEQYF. CDR3 nucleotide sequence: TGTGCCAGCAGTACGGGACAGACCTACGAGCAGTACTTC.

The V gene is TRBV4-2, the J gene TRBJ2-7, with 8 positions matching TRBD2. Trimming at V came to 1 base and at J to 1 base, leaving 12 bases not matched to a gene. Germline lookup yields CDR1 LGHNA and CDR2 YNFKEQ. The CDR3 length is 18 residues. The CDR3 bases are TGTGCCAGCAGCCAAGGAGTTCCGACGACTAGCGAGTCCTACGAGCAGTACTTC. Translating it yields CASSQGVPTTSESYEQYF.

The chain uses TRBV6-5 and TRBJ1-2, with D unclear. This CDR3 spans 13 amino acids. Germline CDR1 is MNHEY and CDR2 is SVGAGI. Trimming left V 5 bases short and J 12 bases short, with 19 bases between. The CDR3 DNA reads TGTGCCAGCAGTCCTACCGGGATTTCTAAACACACCTTC. Protein product: CASSPTGISKHTF.

V and J are TRBV5-6 and TRBJ1-1; no definite D call. The length of the CDR3 is 14 residues. Per the germline V gene, CDR1 is SGHDT and CDR2 is YYEEEE. With 0 bases removed from V and 5 bases from J, the gap between germline ends came to 11 bases. CDR3 in amino acids: CASSLGGLWTEAFF. The CDR3 nucleotides are TGTGCCAGCAGCTTGGGAGGGTTGTGGACTGAAGCTTTCTTT.

As DNA, the CDR3 is TGTGCTAGTGGTGTCGGTCGGTCTCACTATGGCTACACCTTC. Its protein is CASGVGRSHYGYTF. This chain joins TRBV12-5 and TRBJ1-2; D remains ambiguous. V dropped 5 bases and J dropped 3 bases, with 13 bases sitting between them. The CDR3 extends over 14 amino acids. Germline V gives CDR1 LGHNT, CDR2 FRNRAP.

The sample holds one count of this clone. CDR3 sequence reads: CASSLSTEWRNTEAFF. The CDR3 region has the DNA TGTGCCAGCAGTTTATCGACGGAGTGGAGGAACACTGAAGCTTTCTTT. This sequence joins TRBV27 and TRBJ1-1, with D unclear. V lost 0 bases to trimming and J lost 1 base, with 12 bases between them. The germline CDR1 and CDR2 sequences are MNHEY and SMNVEV (reference sequence). The CDR3 has 16 amino acids.

The chain recombines TRBV6-6 with TRBJ1-5, with 9 bases that match TRBD1. Germline trimming cut 6 bases from V and 2 bases from J; bases unmatched to any gene: 2. CDR1 and CDR2 from the germline V gene are MNHNY and SVGAGI (reference sequence). The CDR3 consists of 14 residues. The CDR3 nucleotides read TGTGCCAGCAGACGGGACAGGGGCAATCAGCCCCAGCATTTT. Translation: CASRRDRGNQPQHF.

This chain links TRBV23-1 with TRBJ2-7; tentatively, D is TRBD1 (6 bases). TRBV23-1 counts as an open reading frame of uncertain function. The V gene lost 1 base and the J gene lost 3 bases, with 16 bases spanning the gap. This CDR3 contains 16 residues. As DNA, the CDR3 is TGCGCCAGCAGTCAATGTGCGTCGGACAGCTTCTACGAGCAGTACTTC. It codes for CASSQCASDSFYEQYF.

The chain is built from TRBV4-2 and TRBJ2-5, with D uncertain. Trimming removed 0 bases at V and 3 bases at J, with 8 bases between. In germline, CDR1 is LGHNA, CDR2 YNFKEQ. There are 14 residues in the CDR3. The CDR3 nucleotides read TGTGCCAGCAGCCAAGAACACACCAAAGAGACCCAGTACTTC. It translates to CASSQEHTKETQYF.

This clone was counted only a few times. The CDR3 loop is CASSLAGQGADTQYF. The CDR3 DNA reads as TGTGCCAGCTCTCTCGCGGGACAGGGGGCAGATACGCAGTATTTT. The chain couples TRBV25-1 to TRBJ2-3; 11 positions agree with TRBD1. Germline V gives CDR1 MGHDK, CDR2 SYGVNS. V shed 8 bases, J shed 4 bases, and the junction held 8 bases outside the gene matches. The CDR3 has 15 residues. Based on the CDR3 plus reference TRBV25-1 and TRBJ2-3, the full variable domain is EADIYQTPRYLVIGTGKKITLECSQTMGHDKMYWYQQDPGMELHLIHYSYGVNSTEKGDLSSESTVSRIRTEHFPLTLESARPSHTSQYLCASSLAGQGADTQYFGPGTRLTVL.

This chain joins TRBV14 and TRBJ1-2; possibly TRBD1 for D (6 bases). V was pared by 3 bases and J by 4 bases, with 6 bases between. The germline CDR1 and CDR2 sequences are SGHDN and FVKESK. The CDR3 extends over 12 amino acids. CDR3 sequence (DNA): TGTGCCAGCAGCCAGGGGGCCTATGGCTACACCTTC. Its protein product is CASSQGAYGYTF.

J is TRBJ1-2 and V is TRBV27; D might be TRBD1 (6 bases). The CDR3 totals 16 residues. V was clipped by 6 bases and J by 3 bases, with 20 bases between them. Germline CDR1 reads MNHEY; CDR2 reads SMNVEV (reference sequence). CDR3 in amino acids: CASRGARQGNHYGYTF. CDR3 bases: TGTGCCAGCAGGGGGGCCCGGCAGGGAAACCACTATGGCTACACCTTC.

This clone appeared a few times. The gene calls are TRBV7-9 and TRBJ2-7; TRBD1 agrees at 8 bases. CDR1 is SEHNR and CDR2 is FQNEAQ in the germline V gene (reference sequence). This CDR3 is built from 14 residues. Trimming took 4 bases from V and 4 from J; bases not matched to a gene: 6. The CDR3 DNA reads TGTGCCAGCAGCTCCGGGACAGGACCATACGAGCAGTACTTC. This translates into CASSSGTGPYEQYF.